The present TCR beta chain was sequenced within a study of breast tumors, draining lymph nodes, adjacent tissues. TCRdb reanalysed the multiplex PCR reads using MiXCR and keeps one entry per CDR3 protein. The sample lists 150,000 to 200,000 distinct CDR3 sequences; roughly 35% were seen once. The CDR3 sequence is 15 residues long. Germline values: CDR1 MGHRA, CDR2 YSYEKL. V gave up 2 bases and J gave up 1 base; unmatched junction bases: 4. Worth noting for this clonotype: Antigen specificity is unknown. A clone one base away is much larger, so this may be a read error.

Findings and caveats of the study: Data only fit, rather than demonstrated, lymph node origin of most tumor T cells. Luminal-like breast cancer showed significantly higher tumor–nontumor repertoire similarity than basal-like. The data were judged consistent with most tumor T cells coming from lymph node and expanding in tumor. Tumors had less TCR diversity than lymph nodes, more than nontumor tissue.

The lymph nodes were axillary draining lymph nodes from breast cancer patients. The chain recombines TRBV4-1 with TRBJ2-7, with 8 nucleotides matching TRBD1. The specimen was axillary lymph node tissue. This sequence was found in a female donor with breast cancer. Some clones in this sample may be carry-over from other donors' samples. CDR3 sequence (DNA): TGCGCCAGCAGCCAACCGGACAGGGTTTCCTACGAGCAGTACTTC. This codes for CASSQPDRVSYEQYF.